Reported below is one TCR beta chain. The cohort comprised adults aged about 18 to 100 years residing in 24 US areas. Cohort allocation depended upon clinical history that participants reported. Recovered status applied to Cohort 3 donors who had two consecutive negative PCRs. It also applied to those with clearance or with symptom resolution. The CDR3 has 13 residues. Trimming pared 6 bases from V and 3 bases from J, leaving 11 bases between. Germline CDR1 and CDR2: ENHRY and SYGVKD. The data originate from a study of blood T cell repertoires in COVID-19. Study-level information: From T cells, B-cell-depleted T cells, or PBMCs came the material, which was cDNA or gDNA.

Clones were sequenced by immunoSEQ multiplex PCR, and TCRdb holds only the in-frame ones, with some missing. In the table there are approximately 300,000 clones, 85% to 90% of which are singletons. The chain joins TRBV10-3 to TRBJ1-2; D call uncertain. Sample: PBMCs or T cells enriched from blood (not recorded which). This sequence was found in a woman between 25 and 40 years old who had recovered from COVID-19. The CDR3 loop reads CAIRVFEDYGYTF. Here the CDR3 DNA reads TGTGCCATCAGGGTATTCGAGGACTATGGCTACACCTTC.